This T cell receptor beta chain was found in a study of blood T cells in healthy people across ages. Next came a second PCR, run for about 7 to 12 cycles, which used a sample-barcoded 5' primer along with a J-beta primer mix. TCRdb fed the 5' RACE reads into MiXCR, producing one record per CDR3 protein. The sample shows more than 1.4 million distinct CDR3 sequences, roughly 40% of them seen only once. Healthy Caucasian individuals from Russia aged roughly 6 to 100 were enrolled as donors. Each of the donors had 9 to 10 milliliters of peripheral blood drawn into EDTA-treated Vacutainer tubes. In each sample, at least 7 million PBMCs were isolated. CDR1 and CDR2 from the germline V gene are ENHRY and SYGVKD. The V gene end was trimmed by 0 bases and the J gene end by 2 bases; junction bases not matched to a gene: 2. The CDR3 has 15 residues.

The rearrangement joins TRBV10-3 to TRBJ1-2; 8 bases are a match to TRBD1. This clonotype was obtained from a woman between 18 and 29 years old in good health. The sample was blood. As DNA, the CDR3 is TGTGCCATCAGTGAGTCCCAGGGGGCGAACTATGGCTACACCTTC. This translates into CAISESQGANYGYTF.